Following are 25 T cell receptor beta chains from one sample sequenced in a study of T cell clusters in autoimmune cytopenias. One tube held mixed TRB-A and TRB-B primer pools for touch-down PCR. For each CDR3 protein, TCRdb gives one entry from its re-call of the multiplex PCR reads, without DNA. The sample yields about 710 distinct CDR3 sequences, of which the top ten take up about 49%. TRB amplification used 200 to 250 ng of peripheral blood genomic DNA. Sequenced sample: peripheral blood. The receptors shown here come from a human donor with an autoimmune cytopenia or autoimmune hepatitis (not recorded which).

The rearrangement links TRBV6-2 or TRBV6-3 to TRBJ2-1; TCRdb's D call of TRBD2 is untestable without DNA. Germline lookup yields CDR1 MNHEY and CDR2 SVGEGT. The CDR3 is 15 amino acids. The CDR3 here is CASSYLLAGEGEQFF.

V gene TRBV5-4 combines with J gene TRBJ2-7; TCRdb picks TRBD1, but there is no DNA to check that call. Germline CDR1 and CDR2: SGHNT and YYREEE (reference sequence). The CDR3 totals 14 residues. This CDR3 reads CASSPGRGAYEQYF.

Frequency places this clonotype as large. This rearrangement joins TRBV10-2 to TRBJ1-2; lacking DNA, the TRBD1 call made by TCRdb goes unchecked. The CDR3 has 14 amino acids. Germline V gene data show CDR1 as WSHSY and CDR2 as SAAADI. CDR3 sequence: CASSVDGMNYGYTF.

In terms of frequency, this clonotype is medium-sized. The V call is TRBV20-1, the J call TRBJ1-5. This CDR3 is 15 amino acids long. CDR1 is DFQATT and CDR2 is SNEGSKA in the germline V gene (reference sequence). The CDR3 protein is CSARTDWDDNQPQHF.

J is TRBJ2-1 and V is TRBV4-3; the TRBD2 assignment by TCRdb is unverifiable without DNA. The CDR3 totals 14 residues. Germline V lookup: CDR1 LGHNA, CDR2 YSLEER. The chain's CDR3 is CASSGGAGGNEQFF.

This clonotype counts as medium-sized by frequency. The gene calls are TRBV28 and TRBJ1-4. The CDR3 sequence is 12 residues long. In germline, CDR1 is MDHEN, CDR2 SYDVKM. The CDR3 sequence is CASNSESEKLFF.

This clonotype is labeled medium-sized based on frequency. The CDR3 sequence: CASSQDLGSLYEQYF. The rearrangement joins TRBV4-1 to TRBJ2-7. CDR1 MGHRA and CDR2 YSYEKL come from the germline V gene. This CDR3 region has 15 residues.

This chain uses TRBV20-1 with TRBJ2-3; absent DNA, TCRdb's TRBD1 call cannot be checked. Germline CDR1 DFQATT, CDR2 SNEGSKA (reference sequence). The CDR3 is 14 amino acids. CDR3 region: CSAEDRGLSDTQYF.

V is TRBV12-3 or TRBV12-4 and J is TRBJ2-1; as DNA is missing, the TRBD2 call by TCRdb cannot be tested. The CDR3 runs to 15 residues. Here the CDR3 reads CASSKTSGRVWEQFF.

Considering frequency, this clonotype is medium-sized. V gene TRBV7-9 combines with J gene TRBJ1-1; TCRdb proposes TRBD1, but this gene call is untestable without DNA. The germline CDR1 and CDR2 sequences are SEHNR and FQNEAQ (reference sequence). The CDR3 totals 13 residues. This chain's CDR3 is CASYRQGATEAFF.

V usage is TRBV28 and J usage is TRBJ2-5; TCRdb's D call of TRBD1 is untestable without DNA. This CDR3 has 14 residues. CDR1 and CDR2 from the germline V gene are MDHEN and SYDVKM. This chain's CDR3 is CASSMGGQGETQYF.

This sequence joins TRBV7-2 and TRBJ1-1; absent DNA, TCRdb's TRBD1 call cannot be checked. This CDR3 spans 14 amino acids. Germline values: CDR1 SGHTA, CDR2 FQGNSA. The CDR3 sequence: CASSLVRGLTEAFF.

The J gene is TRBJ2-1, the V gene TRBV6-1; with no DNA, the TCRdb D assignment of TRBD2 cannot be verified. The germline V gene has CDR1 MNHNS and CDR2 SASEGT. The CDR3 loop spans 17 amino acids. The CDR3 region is CASSGGYGTSGSNEQFF.

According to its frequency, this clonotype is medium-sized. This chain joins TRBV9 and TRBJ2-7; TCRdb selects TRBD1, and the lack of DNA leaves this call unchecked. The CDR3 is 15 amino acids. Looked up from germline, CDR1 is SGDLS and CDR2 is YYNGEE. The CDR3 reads CASSVADREEDEQYF.

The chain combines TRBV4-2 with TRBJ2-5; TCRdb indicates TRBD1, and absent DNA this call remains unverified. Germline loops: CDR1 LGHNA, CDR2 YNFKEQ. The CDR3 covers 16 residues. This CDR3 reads CASSQDYGTGPRAQYF.

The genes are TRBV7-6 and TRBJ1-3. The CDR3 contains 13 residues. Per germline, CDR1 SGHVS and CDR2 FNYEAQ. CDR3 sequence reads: CASSLASGNTIYF.

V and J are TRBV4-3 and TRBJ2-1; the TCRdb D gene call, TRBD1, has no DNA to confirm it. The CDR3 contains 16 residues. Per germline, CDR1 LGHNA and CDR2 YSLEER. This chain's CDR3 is CASSQERGAGDNEQFF.

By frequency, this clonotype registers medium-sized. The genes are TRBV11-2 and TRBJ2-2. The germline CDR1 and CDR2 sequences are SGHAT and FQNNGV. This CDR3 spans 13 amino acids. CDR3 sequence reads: CASSLDWAGELFF.

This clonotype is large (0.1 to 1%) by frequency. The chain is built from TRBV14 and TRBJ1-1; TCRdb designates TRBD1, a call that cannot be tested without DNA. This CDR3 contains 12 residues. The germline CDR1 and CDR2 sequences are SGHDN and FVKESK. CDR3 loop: CASSHPGGRAFF. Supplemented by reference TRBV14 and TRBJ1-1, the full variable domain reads EAGVTQFPSHSVIEKGQTVTLRCDPISGHDNLYWYRRVMGKEIKFLLHFVKESKQDESGMPNNRFLAERTGGTYSTLKVQPAELEDSGVYFCASSHPGGRAFFGQGTRLTVV.

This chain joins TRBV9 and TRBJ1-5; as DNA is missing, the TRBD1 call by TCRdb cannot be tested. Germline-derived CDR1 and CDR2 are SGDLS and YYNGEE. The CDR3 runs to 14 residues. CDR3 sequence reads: CASSVGGPNQPQHF.

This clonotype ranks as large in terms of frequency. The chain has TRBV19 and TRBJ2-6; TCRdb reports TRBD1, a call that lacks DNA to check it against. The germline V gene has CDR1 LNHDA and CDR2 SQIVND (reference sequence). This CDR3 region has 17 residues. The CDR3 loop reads CASSIGGAFSGANVLTF.

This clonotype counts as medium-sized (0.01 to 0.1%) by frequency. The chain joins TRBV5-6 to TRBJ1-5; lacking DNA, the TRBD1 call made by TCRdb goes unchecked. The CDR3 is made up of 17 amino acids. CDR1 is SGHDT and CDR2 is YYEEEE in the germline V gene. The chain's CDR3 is CASSRKTGSGSNQPQHF.

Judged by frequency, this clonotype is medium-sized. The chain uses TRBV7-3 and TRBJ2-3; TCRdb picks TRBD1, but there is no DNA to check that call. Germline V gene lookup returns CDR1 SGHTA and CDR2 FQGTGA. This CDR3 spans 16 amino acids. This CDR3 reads CASSAAGTGGADTQYF.

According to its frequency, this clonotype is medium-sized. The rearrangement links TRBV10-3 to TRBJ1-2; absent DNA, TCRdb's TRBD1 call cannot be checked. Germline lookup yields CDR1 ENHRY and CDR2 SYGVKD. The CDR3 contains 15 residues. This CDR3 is CAIRGHRGENYGYTF.

Here the CDR3 reads CASSLVGEITNYGYTF. The chain uses TRBV19 and TRBJ1-2; TCRdb picks TRBD1, but there is no DNA to check that call. CDR1 and CDR2 from the germline V gene are LNHDA and SQIVND (reference sequence). The CDR3 length is 16 residues.